A selection of T cell receptor beta chains follows, all from one sample in a study of blood T cell repertoires in COVID-19. The protocol was immunoSEQ multiplex PCR, while the TCRdb copy is restricted to in-frame clones and leaves out a portion. The data contain more than 150,000 clones, 65% to 90% of them singletons. Sequences were obtained from peripheral blood. These receptors came from a man aged 55 to 70 with acute or convalescent COVID-19. Each CDR3 is given with its conserved first and last residue. The D gene is left open where the match is weak. Rows may omit the clone size; those that give it use once, few, many or a size class.

abundance: .
v_gene: TRBV30
d_gene: .
j_gene: TRBJ1-2
CDR3aa: CAWSVSSGGRSYGYTF
CDR3nt: TGTGCCTGGAGTGTATCCTCCGGAGGGAGAAGTTATGGCTACACCTTC

abundance: .
v_gene: TRBV19
d_gene: .
j_gene: TRBJ1-2
CDR3aa: CASSIQAGANYGYTF
CDR3nt: TGTGCCAGTAGTATCCAGGCGGGAGCTAACTATGGCTACACCTTC

abundance: .
v_gene: TRBV5-1
d_gene: .
j_gene: TRBJ1-5
CDR3aa: CASSLEGQQPQHF
CDR3nt: TGCGCCAGCAGCTTGGAAGGACAACAGCCCCAGCATTTT

abundance: .
v_gene: TRBV6-6
d_gene: TRBD1
j_gene: TRBJ1-1
CDR3aa: CASSTTGAEAFF
CDR3nt: TGTGCCAGCAGTACGACAGGGGCTGAAGCTTTCTTT

abundance: once
v_gene: TRBV24-1
d_gene: .
j_gene: TRBJ1-2
CDR3aa: CATSDLDSYGYTF
CDR3nt: TGTGCCACCAGTGACCTAGACTCCTATGGCTACACCTTC

abundance: .
v_gene: TRBV28
d_gene: .
j_gene: TRBJ2-5
CDR3aa: CASSPGRGLWVTQYF
CDR3nt: TGTGCCAGCAGCCCTGGGAGGGGGTTATGGGTGACCCAGTACTTC

abundance: .
v_gene: TRBV11-3
d_gene: TRBD1
j_gene: TRBJ2-6
CDR3aa: CASSLEGRQGTPSGANVLTF
CDR3nt: TGTGCCAGCAGCTTAGAAGGGAGACAGGGGACCCCTTCCGGGGCCAACGTCCTGACTTTC

abundance: .
v_gene: TRBV27
d_gene: .
j_gene: TRBJ1-5
CDR3aa: CASSLYRSHNQPQHF
CDR3nt: TGTGCCAGCAGTTTATACAGAAGCCACAATCAGCCCCAGCATTTT

abundance: .
v_gene: TRBV11-3
d_gene: .
j_gene: TRBJ2-6
CDR3aa: CASSLEYRGLSGANVLTF
CDR3nt: TGTGCCAGCAGCTTAGAGTATAGGGGTTTATCTGGGGCCAACGTCCTGACTTTC

abundance: .
v_gene: TRBV10-1
d_gene: TRBD1
j_gene: TRBJ1-5
CDR3aa: CASSHRGHSNQPQHF
CDR3nt: TGCGCCAGCAGTCACAGGGGGCATAGCAATCAGCCCCAGCATTTT

abundance: few
v_gene: TRBV5-1
d_gene: TRBD1
j_gene: TRBJ2-3
CDR3aa: CASTERGQGSTDTQYF
CDR3nt: TGCGCCAGCACCGAAAGGGGACAGGGGAGCACAGATACGCAGTATTTT

abundance: .
v_gene: TRBV28
d_gene: TRBD1
j_gene: TRBJ1-1
CDR3aa: CASSSPGQIIEAFF
CDR3nt: TGTGCCAGCAGTTCACCGGGACAGATTATTGAAGCTTTCTTT

abundance: .
v_gene: TRBV18
d_gene: .
j_gene: TRBJ1-6
CDR3aa: CASSPVFTVASPLHF
CDR3nt: TGTGCCAGCTCACCAGTTTTTACGGTTGCATCACCCCTCCACTTT

abundance: .
v_gene: TRBV19
d_gene: .
j_gene: TRBJ1-4
CDR3aa: CASSMVTALNEKLFF
CDR3nt: TGTGCCAGTAGTATGGTGACAGCCCTTAATGAAAAACTGTTTTTT

abundance: .
v_gene: TRBV15
d_gene: .
j_gene: TRBJ2-7
CDR3aa: CATSRGPGSSYEQYF
CDR3nt: TGTGCCACCAGCAGAGGCCCCGGGAGCTCCTACGAGCAGTACTTC

abundance: .
v_gene: TRBV9
d_gene: .
j_gene: TRBJ1-2
CDR3aa: CASSGGPRGYTF
CDR3nt: TGTGCCAGCAGCGGAGGTCCTAGAGGCTACACCTTC

abundance: .
v_gene: TRBV5-4
d_gene: .
j_gene: TRBJ2-7
CDR3aa: CASSFGSGPYEQYF
CDR3nt: TGTGCCAGCAGCTTCGGCAGCGGTCCCTACGAGCAGTACTTC

abundance: .
v_gene: TRBV6-6
d_gene: TRBD2
j_gene: TRBJ2-1
CDR3aa: CASSVGRAAYNEQFF
CDR3nt: TGTGCCAGCAGTGTAGGGAGGGCCGCCTACAATGAGCAGTTCTTC

abundance: once
v_gene: TRBV5-1
d_gene: TRBD1
j_gene: TRBJ2-2
CDR3aa: CASSRYPGQGANTGELFF
CDR3nt: TGCGCCAGCAGCCGGTACCCGGGACAGGGGGCAAACACCGGGGAGCTGTTTTTT

abundance: few
v_gene: TRBV7-9
d_gene: .
j_gene: TRBJ2-6
CDR3aa: CASSSTGTGANVLTF
CDR3nt: TGTGCCAGCAGCTCTACAGGGACTGGGGCCAACGTCCTGACTTTC

abundance: .
v_gene: TRBV3-1/TRBV3-2
d_gene: .
j_gene: TRBJ1-5
CDR3aa: CAAGGQSNQPQHF
CDR3nt: TGTGCGGCCGGAGGACAGAGCAATCAGCCCCAGCATTTT

abundance: .
v_gene: TRBV3-1/TRBV3-2
d_gene: .
j_gene: TRBJ2-7
CDR3aa: CASSTRGSALYVEQYF
CDR3nt: TGTGCCAGCAGCACTAGGGGGAGCGCGCTTTACGTAGAGCAGTACTTC

abundance: .
v_gene: TRBV19
d_gene: .
j_gene: TRBJ2-1
CDR3aa: CASWGGTYNEQFF
CDR3nt: TGTGCCAGTTGGGGAGGCACCTACAATGAGCAGTTCTTC

abundance: .
v_gene: TRBV7-9
d_gene: TRBD1
j_gene: TRBJ1-4
CDR3aa: CASRGTGGEKLFF
CDR3nt: TGTGCCAGCAGAGGGACAGGGGGCGAAAAACTGTTTTTT

abundance: .
v_gene: TRBV7-9
d_gene: .
j_gene: TRBJ2-1
CDR3aa: CASSLGGSGSSYNEQFF
CDR3nt: TGTGCCAGCAGCTTAGGGGGTAGCGGAAGCTCCTACAATGAGCAGTTCTTC

abundance: .
v_gene: TRBV14
d_gene: TRBD1
j_gene: TRBJ2-7
CDR3aa: CASSHLGQGGNEQYF
CDR3nt: TGTGCCAGCAGCCATCTTGGACAGGGGGGGAACGAGCAGTACTTC

abundance: once
v_gene: TRBV5-1
d_gene: TRBD1
j_gene: TRBJ2-7
CDR3aa: CASSSQGLGNEQYF
CDR3nt: TGCGCCAGCAGCTCACAGGGGTTGGGGAACGAGCAGTACTTC